This T cell receptor (beta chain) was found in a study of vaccination and CD4 T cells after COVID-19. Background on the study: Controls had a CEFX pool, an HIV-1 Nef pool, or no peptide added. Study outcomes and limitations: Convalescent patients gained a median approximately 90% of their reactive clones only post-vaccination.

Sequenced with the Oncomine TCR Beta short-read assay was DNA taken from cultured CD4+ T cells. Someone extracted genomic DNA from cultured CD4+ T cells. TCRdb independently ran MiXCR on the PCR reads; one entry per CDR3 protein. Of approximately 15,000 distinct CDR3 sequences listed, approximately 71% are singletons. The table lists this clonotype with a few counts. Antigen: not known. The CDR3 length is 15 residues. V was cut by 6 bases and J by 3 bases, with 17 bases left in between. Germline V gene data show CDR1 as MRHNA and CDR2 as SNTAGT. Treatment described: approximately 11-day PBMC culture with coronavirus spike peptide pools or control peptides (ViraFEST assay).

The receptor's source is a human donor who had recovered from COVID-19. The rearrangement uses TRBV6-4 and TRBJ1-1; the D is unclear. The sequencing sample was made of CD4+ T cells from blood, cultured in vitro. This CDR3 is CASRRTFLEDTEAFF. In DNA, the CDR3 is TGTGCCAGCAGGAGGACCTTCTTAGAGGACACTGAAGCTTTCTTT.